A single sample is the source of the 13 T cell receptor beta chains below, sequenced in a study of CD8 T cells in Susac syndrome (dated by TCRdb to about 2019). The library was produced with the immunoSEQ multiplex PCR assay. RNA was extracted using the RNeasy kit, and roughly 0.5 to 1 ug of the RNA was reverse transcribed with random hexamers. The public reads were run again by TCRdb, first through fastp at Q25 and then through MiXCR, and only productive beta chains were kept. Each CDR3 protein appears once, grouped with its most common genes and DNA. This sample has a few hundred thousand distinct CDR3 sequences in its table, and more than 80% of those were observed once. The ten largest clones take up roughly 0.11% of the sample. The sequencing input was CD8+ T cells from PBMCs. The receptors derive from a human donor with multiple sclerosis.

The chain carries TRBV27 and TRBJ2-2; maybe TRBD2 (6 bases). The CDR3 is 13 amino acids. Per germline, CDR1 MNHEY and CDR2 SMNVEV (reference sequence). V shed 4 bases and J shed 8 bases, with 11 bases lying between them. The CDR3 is CASSSAGPGELFF. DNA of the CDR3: TGTGCCAGCAGTTCAGCGGGCCCGGGGGAGCTGTTTTTT.

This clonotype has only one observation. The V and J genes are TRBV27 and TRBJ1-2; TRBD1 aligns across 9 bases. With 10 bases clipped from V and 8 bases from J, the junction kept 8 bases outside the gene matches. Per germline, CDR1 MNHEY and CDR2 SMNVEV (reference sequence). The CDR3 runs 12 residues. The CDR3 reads CAILGTGRGYTF. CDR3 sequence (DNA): TGTGCCATCCTCGGGACAGGGAGAGGCTACACCTTC.

The CDR3 sequence is CASSPGGGGGDTQYF. DNA for the CDR3: TGCGCCAGCAGCCCAGGGGGCGGGGGAGGTGATACGCAGTATTTT. This chain joins TRBV4-1 and TRBJ2-3, with D possibly being TRBD1 (8 bases). The V end lost 4 bases, the J end lost 6 bases, and 17 bases lay between the germline ends. The length of the CDR3 is 15 residues. Germline V gives CDR1 MGHRA, CDR2 YSYEKL.

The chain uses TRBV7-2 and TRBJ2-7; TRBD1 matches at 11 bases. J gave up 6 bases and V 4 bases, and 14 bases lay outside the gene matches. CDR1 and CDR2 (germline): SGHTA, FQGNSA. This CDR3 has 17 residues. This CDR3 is CASSSPLGQGAMSEQYF. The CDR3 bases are TGTGCCAGCAGCTCACCCCTTGGACAGGGGGCAATGAGCGAGCAGTACTTC.

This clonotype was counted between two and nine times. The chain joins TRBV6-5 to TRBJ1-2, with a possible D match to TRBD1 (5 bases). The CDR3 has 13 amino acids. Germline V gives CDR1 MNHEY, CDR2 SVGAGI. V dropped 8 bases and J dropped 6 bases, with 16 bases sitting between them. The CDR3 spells CASSTWQGNGYTF. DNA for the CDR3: TGTGCCAGCTCCACTTGGCAGGGAAATGGCTACACCTTC.

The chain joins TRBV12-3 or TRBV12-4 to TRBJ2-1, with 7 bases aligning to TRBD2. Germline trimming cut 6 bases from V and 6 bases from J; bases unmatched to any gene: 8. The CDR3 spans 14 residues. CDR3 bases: TGTGCCAGCAGCCTGGAATCGGGGGGCAATGAGCAGTTCTTC. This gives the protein CASSLESGGNEQFF.

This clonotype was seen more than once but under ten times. The CDR3 here is CAWSVLAGGTDTQYF. Here the CDR3 DNA reads TGTGCCTGGAGTGTTCTAGCGGGAGGCACAGATACGCAGTATTTT. The chain recombines TRBV30 with TRBJ2-3, with TRBD2 matching over 10 bases. J gave up 1 base and V 0 bases, and 1 base lay outside the gene matches. CDR1 and CDR2 from the germline V gene are GTSNPN and SVGIG (reference sequence). The CDR3 length is 15 residues.

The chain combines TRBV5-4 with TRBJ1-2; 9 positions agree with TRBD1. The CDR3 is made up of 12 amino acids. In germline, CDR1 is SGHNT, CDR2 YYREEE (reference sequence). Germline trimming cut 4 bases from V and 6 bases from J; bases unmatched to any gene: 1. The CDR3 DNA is TGTGCCAGCAGCCGGACAGGGGATGGCTACACCTTC. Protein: CASSRTGDGYTF.

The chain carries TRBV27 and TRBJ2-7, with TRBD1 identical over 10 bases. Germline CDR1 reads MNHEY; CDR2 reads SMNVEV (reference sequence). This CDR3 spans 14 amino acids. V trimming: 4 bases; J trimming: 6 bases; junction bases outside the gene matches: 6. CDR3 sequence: CASSSGQGLIEQYF. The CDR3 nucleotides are TGTGCCAGCAGTTCGGGACAGGGGTTGATCGAGCAGTACTTC.

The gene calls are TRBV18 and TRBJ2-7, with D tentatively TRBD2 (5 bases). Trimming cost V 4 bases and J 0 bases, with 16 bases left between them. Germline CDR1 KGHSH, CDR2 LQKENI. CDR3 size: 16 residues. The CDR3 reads CASSQLEGGRSYEQYF. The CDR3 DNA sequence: TGTGCCAGCTCACAACTCGAGGGTGGACGCTCCTACGAGCAGTACTTC. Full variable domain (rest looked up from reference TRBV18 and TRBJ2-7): NAGVMQNPRHLVRRRGQEARLRCSPMKGHSHVYWYRQLPEEGLKFMVYLQKENIIDESGMPKERFSAEFPKEGPSILRIQQVVRGDSAAYFCASSQLEGGRSYEQYFGPGTRLTVT.

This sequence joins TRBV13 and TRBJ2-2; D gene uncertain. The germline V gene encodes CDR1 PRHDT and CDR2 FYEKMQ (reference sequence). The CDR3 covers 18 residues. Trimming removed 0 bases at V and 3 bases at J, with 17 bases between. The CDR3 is CASSLGEFSPFDTGELFF. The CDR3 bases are TGTGCCAGCAGCTTAGGGGAGTTCTCCCCTTTTGACACCGGGGAGCTGTTTTTT.

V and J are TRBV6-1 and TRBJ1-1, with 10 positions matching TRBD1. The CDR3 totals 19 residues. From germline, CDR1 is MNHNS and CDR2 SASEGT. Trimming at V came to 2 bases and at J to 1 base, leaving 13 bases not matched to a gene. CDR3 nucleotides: TGTGCCAGCAGTGAATTTATTATTTTGGGACAGGGGTCGAACACTGAAGCTTTCTTT. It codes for CASSEFIILGQGSNTEAFF.

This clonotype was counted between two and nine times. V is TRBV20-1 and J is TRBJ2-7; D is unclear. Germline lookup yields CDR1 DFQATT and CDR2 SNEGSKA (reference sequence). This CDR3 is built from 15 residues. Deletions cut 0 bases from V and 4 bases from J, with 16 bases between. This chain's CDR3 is CSARDLGILGYEQYF. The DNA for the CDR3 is TGCAGTGCTAGAGATCTGGGAATCCTTGGGTACGAGCAGTACTTC.